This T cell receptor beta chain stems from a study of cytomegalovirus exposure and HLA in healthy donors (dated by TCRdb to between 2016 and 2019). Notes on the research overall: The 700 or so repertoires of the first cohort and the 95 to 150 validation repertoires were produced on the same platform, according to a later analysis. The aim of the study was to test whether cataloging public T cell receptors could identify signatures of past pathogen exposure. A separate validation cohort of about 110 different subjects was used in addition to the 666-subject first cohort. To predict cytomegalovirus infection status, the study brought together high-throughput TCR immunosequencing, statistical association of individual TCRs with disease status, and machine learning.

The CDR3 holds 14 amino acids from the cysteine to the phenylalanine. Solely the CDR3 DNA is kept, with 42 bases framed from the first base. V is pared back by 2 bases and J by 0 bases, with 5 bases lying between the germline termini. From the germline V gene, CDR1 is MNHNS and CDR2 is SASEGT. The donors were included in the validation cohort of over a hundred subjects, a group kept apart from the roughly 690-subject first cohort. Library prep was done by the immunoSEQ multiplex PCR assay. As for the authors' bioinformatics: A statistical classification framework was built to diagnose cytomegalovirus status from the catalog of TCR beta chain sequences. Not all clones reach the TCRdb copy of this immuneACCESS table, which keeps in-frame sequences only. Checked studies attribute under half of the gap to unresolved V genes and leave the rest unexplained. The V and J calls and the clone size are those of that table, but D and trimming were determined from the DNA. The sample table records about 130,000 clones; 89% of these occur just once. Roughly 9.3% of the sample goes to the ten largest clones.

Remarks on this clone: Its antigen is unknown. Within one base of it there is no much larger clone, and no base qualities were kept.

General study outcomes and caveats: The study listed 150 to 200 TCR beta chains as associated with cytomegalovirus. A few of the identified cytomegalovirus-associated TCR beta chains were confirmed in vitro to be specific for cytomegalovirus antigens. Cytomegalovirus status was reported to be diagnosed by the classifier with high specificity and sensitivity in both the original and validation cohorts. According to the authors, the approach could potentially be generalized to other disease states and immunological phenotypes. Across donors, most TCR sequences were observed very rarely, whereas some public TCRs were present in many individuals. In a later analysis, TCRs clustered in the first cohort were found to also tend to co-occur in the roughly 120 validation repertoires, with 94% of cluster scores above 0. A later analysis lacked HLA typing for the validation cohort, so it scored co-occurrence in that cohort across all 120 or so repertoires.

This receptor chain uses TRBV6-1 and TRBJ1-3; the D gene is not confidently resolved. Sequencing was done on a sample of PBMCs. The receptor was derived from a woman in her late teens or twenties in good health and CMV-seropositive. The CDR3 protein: CASSEWSSGNTIYF. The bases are TGTGCCAGCAGTGAATGGAGCTCTGGAAACACCATATATTTT.